Below are 27 T cell receptor beta chains sequenced from a single sample in a study of T cell changes during pregnancy in multiple sclerosis. TCRdb's table, derived via immunoSEQ multiplex PCR, lists solely in-frame clones and lacks some. The sample holds about 110,000 clones; about nine tenths are singletons and the top ten take around 3.2%. Sample: peripheral blood, taken after pregnancy. Receptor source: a female donor with multiple sclerosis, enrolled in a pregnancy study.

This chain links TRBV23-1 with TRBJ2-1, with a possible D match to TRBD1 (5 bases). TRBV23-1 is marked as an open reading frame, function uncertain. The CDR3 spans 18 residues. V lost 0 bases and J lost 3, with 18 bases in between. The CDR3 DNA reads as TGCGCCAGCAGTCAATCGAACGGCGCAGGGTCACACTACAATGAGCAGTTCTTC. This translates into CASSQSNGAGSHYNEQFF.

V usage is TRBV29-1 and J usage is TRBJ1-3; D unresolved. From germline, CDR1 is SQVTM and CDR2 ANQGSEA. V was shortened by 7 bases and J by 3 bases, with 16 bases between the two germline ends. The CDR3 has 14 residues. The CDR3, as DNA: TGCAGCGCCTTCCTCCCTGAGTTTGGAAACACCATATATTTT. Translating it yields CSAFLPEFGNTIYF.

The chain is built from TRBV5-1 and TRBJ1-5; D may be TRBD1 (6 bases). In germline, CDR1 is SGHRS, CDR2 YFSETQ. Trimming left V 1 base short and J 1 base short, with 9 bases between. The CDR3 loop spans 15 amino acids. CDR3 in DNA: TGCGCCAGCAGCTTGCGGGGGGCAAGCAATCAGCCCCAGCATTTT. It specifies CASSLRGASNQPQHF.

The rearrangement uses TRBV27 and TRBJ1-6; 8 bases line up with TRBD1. The V segment lost 1 base and the J segment 7 bases; nucleotides outside the gene matches: 9. This CDR3 is 17 amino acids long. CDR1 is MNHEY, CDR2 SMNVEV, per germline (reference sequence). DNA for the CDR3: TGTGCCAGCAGTTTATTCGGCCAGGGGGCTTTGAATTCACCCCTCCACTTT. Protein: CASSLFGQGALNSPLHF.

The V call is TRBV19, the J call TRBJ1-6; 11 bases are a match to TRBD1. The V and J ends lost 5 bases and 6 bases, in that order; junction bases with no gene match: 9. There are 17 residues in the CDR3. Germline V gives CDR1 LNHDA, CDR2 SQIVND (reference sequence). CDR3 nucleotides: TGTGCCAGTAGTTCCCGGACAGGGGGCACTTTTAATTCACCCCTCCACTTT. This translates into CASSSRTGGTFNSPLHF.

The chain couples TRBV5-5 to TRBJ1-2; D gene unclear. Germline values: CDR1 SGHKS, CDR2 YYEKEE (reference sequence). The CDR3 length is 12 residues. Trimming removed 0 bases from V and 7 bases from J, with 7 bases in between. CDR3 loop: CASSLAGGGYTF. The CDR3 DNA follows: TGTGCCAGCAGCTTGGCCGGAGGTGGCTACACCTTC.

V usage is TRBV4-1 and J usage is TRBJ2-1; TRBD2 agrees at 10 bases. There are 13 residues in the CDR3. After removal of 1 base from V and 13 bases from J, the junction contained 4 bases not matched to a gene. CDR1 and CDR2 (germline): MGHRA, YSYEKL. This CDR3 is CASSQGLAGEQFF. CDR3 bases: TGCGCCAGCAGCCAAGGTCTAGCGGGGGAACAGTTCTTC.

Regarding this clone: Likely a read error: the CDR3 ends without its conserved phenylalanine or tryptophan. No DNA is shown, since the ends of the CDR3 on it are uncertain; the CDR3 is the one TCRdb lists. This chain connects TRBV19 to TRBJ1-3; the table calls TRBD1, which could not be checked here. The CDR3 spans 12 residues, counting both ends. Looked up from germline, CDR1 is LNHDA and CDR2 is SQIVND (reference sequence). CDR3: CASRFGSDRDRR.

The chain recombines TRBV20-1 with TRBJ2-3; 9 bases fit TRBD1. The CDR3 spans 11 residues. The trim removed 5 bases at V and 11 bases at J, leaving 5 bases unmatched. Germline values: CDR1 DFQATT, CDR2 SNEGSKA (reference sequence). The CDR3 spells CSARGQGLQYF. Here the CDR3 DNA reads TGCAGTGCTCGGGGACAGGGCCTGCAGTATTTT.

The genes are TRBV11-3 and TRBJ2-7; D remains unclear. The CDR3 sequence is 13 residues long. V was clipped by 1 base and J by 3 bases, with 7 bases between them. Germline V CDR1 and CDR2: SGHNT, YENEEA. The chain's CDR3 is CASSLVGGYEQYF. The CDR3 DNA reads TGTGCCAGCAGCTTAGTCGGTGGCTACGAGCAGTACTTC.

This chain uses TRBV5-6 with TRBJ1-6; no clear D gene. CDR1 is SGHDT, CDR2 YYEEEE, per germline. The CDR3 length is 15 residues. V was pared by 0 bases and J by 8 bases, with 12 bases between. CDR3 sequence reads: CASSLASAGHSPLHF. CDR3 nucleotide sequence: TGTGCCAGCAGCTTGGCGTCGGCGGGCCATTCACCCCTCCACTTT.

This sequence joins TRBV19 and TRBJ2-5; 13 nucleotides align to TRBD2. The germline CDR1 and CDR2 sequences are LNHDA and SQIVND (reference sequence). The CDR3 totals 17 residues. Trimming removed 7 bases from V and 2 bases from J; junction bases left unmatched: 10. In DNA, the CDR3 is TGTGCCAGTAACGACCCAGGACTAGCGGGAGCACAAGAGACCCAGTACTTC. Protein sequence: CASNDPGLAGAQETQYF.

This clone has more than one count but fewer than ten. This specimen includes other DNA sequences encoding the same CDR3. This chain links TRBV27 with TRBJ1-6; D perhaps matches TRBD1 (6 bases). Germline CDR1 and CDR2: MNHEY and SMNVEV (reference sequence). The CDR3 runs to 15 residues. V lost 2 bases and J lost 2, with 7 bases in between. CDR3 DNA: TGTGCCAGCAGTTTAGGGACAACCTATAATTCACCCCTCCACTTT. Its translation is CASSLGTTYNSPLHF.

The chain uses TRBV9 and TRBJ2-7, with 11 bases aligning to TRBD2. Trimming cost V 1 base and J 3 bases; bases outside gene matches: 6. Germline CDR1 is SGDLS and CDR2 is YYNGEE. This CDR3 region has 16 residues. CDR3 sequence reads: CASSVTPSGGLYEQYF. Written as DNA, the CDR3 is TGTGCCAGCAGCGTAACCCCTAGCGGGGGGCTCTACGAGCAGTACTTC. Using reference TRBV9 and TRBJ2-7 for the parts outside the CDR3, the full variable domain is DSGVTQTPKHLITATGQRVTLRCSPRSGDLSVYWYQQSLDQGLQFLIQYYNGEERAKGNILERFSAQQFPDLHSELNLSSLELGDSALYFCASSVTPSGGLYEQYFGPGTRLTVT.

The rearrangement joins TRBV18 to TRBJ1-2; TRBD1 might be the D (6 bases). This CDR3 region has 17 residues. Trimming took off 5 bases at V and 0 bases at J, with 19 bases between the two ends. CDR1 and CDR2 from the germline V gene are KGHSH and LQKENI. The CDR3 reads CASSTTDPGQSNYGYTF. In DNA form, the CDR3 reads TGTGCCAGCTCAACCACGGACCCGGGACAATCTAACTATGGCTACACCTTC.

V and J are TRBV27 and TRBJ2-7; D unresolved. The CDR3 is 14 amino acids. Germline V gene lookup returns CDR1 MNHEY and CDR2 SMNVEV (reference sequence). V was pared by 0 bases and J by 4 bases, with 10 bases between. The CDR3: CASSLSSSNYEQYF. The CDR3, as DNA: TGTGCCAGCAGTTTATCTAGCTCAAATTACGAGCAGTACTTC.

The chain is built from TRBV14 and TRBJ1-3; no clear D gene. This CDR3 is built from 15 residues. The V end was cut by 1 base, the J end by 0 bases, with 7 bases between. Germline CDR1 and CDR2: SGHDN and FVKESK. The CDR3 DNA reads TGTGCCAGCAGCCAAGGGCAAAGCTCTGGAAACACCATATATTTT. It codes for CASSQGQSSGNTIYF.

The gene calls are TRBV30 and TRBJ2-3; weak D call: TRBD2 (5 bases). Trimming cost V 4 bases and J 0 bases, with 8 bases left between them. This CDR3 is built from 13 residues. Germline V gene data show CDR1 as GTSNPN and CDR2 as SVGIG (reference sequence). CDR3: CAWTGLSTDTQYF. DNA of the CDR3: TGTGCCTGGACTGGACTTAGCACAGATACGCAGTATTTT.

This clone occurred once. The junction does not match germline at one end; this may be a read error. The V gene is TRBV15, the J gene TRBJ1-5, with D possibly matching TRBD1 (5 bases). The CDR3 is 14 amino acids. In germline, CDR1 is LNHNV, CDR2 YYDKDF (reference sequence). The CDR3 sequence: CATRRGQGGQPQHF. Written as DNA, the CDR3 is TGTGCCACCAGAAGAGGGCAGGGAGGACAGCCCCAGCATTTT.

This clone was picked up one time. The DNA for the CDR3 is TGTGCCAGCTCACCAAGAATGGCAGCGAACACCGGGGAGCTGTTTTTT. It encodes CASSPRMAANTGELFF. The chain joins TRBV18 to TRBJ2-2; D is unclear. CDR3 length: 16 amino acids. Trimming removed 2 bases at V and 0 bases at J, with 10 bases between. CDR1 and CDR2 (germline): KGHSH, LQKENI.

The V and J genes are TRBV19 and TRBJ1-2; TRBD1 aligns across 7 bases. The V gene end was trimmed by 5 bases and the J gene end by 4 bases; junction bases not matched to a gene: 7. The CDR3 is 14 residues long. CDR1 LNHDA and CDR2 SQIVND come from the germline V gene (reference sequence). The CDR3 coding sequence is TGTGCCAGTAGTGACTACAGGGGAGCCTATGGCTACACCTTC. Residues: CASSDYRGAYGYTF.

The gene calls are TRBV7-9 and TRBJ1-6, with TRBD1 matching over 7 bases. Germline V gene sequence: CDR1 SEHNR, CDR2 FQNEAQ (reference sequence). Losses at the gene ends were 5 bases for V and 6 bases for J; bases not matched to a gene: 10. The CDR3 length is 16 residues. CDR3 residues: CASSQDATGFNSPLHF. The CDR3 DNA reads TGTGCCAGCAGCCAGGACGCGACAGGGTTTAATTCACCCCTCCACTTT.

This clone showed up just a few times. The chain employs TRBV7-3 and TRBJ2-2, with D maybe TRBD1 (5 bases). CDR3 length: 18 amino acids. V lost 1 base and J 7 bases, leaving 22 bases between the germline ends. CDR1 and CDR2 from the germline V gene are SGHTA and FQGTGA. The chain's CDR3 is CASSLIPGMDWIGGELFF. In DNA form, the CDR3 reads TGTGCCAGCAGCTTAATCCCAGGGATGGATTGGATTGGCGGGGAGCTGTTTTTT.

The chain employs TRBV6-5 and TRBJ1-1; TRBD1 matches at 7 bases. Trimming removed 7 bases from V and 3 bases from J; junction bases left unmatched: 5. There are 13 residues in the CDR3. Germline V lookup: CDR1 MNHEY, CDR2 SVGAGI. For the CDR3, the DNA is TGTGCCAGCATGAGGGGGCGGGACACTGAAGCTTTCTTT. Residues: CASMRGRDTEAFF.

The chain uses TRBV9 and TRBJ2-1, with 10 bases identical to TRBD2. V was clipped by 4 bases and J by 3 bases; unmatched bases: 7. The germline V gene has CDR1 SGDLS and CDR2 YYNGEE. The CDR3 length is 16 residues. The CDR3 DNA is TGTGCCAGCAGCACTAGCGGGGCGAACGTCTACAATGAGCAGTTCTTC. As protein: CASSTSGANVYNEQFF. Based on the CDR3 plus reference TRBV9 and TRBJ2-1, the full variable domain is DSGVTQTPKHLITATGQRVTLRCSPRSGDLSVYWYQQSLDQGLQFLIQYYNGEERAKGNILERFSAQQFPDLHSELNLSSLELGDSALYFCASSTSGANVYNEQFFGPGTRLTVL.

The V and J genes are TRBV5-6 and TRBJ2-7, with 7 bases matching TRBD1. The CDR3 has 14 residues. CDR1 is SGHDT and CDR2 is YYEEEE in the germline V gene. Trimming at V came to 4 bases and at J to 2 bases, leaving 6 bases not matched to a gene. The CDR3 protein is CASSPTGVTYEQYF. CDR3 nucleotides: TGTGCCAGCAGCCCTACAGGGGTTACCTACGAGCAGTACTTC.

V and J are TRBV7-3 and TRBJ2-2; TRBD1 aligns across 8 bases. J was trimmed by 11 bases and V by 4 bases; bases with no gene match: 6. Germline V lookup: CDR1 SGHTA, CDR2 FQGTGA. The CDR3 contains 13 residues. CDR3: CASSSRQGNELFF. As DNA, the CDR3 is TGTGCCAGCAGCTCAAGACAGGGGAACGAGCTGTTTTTT.